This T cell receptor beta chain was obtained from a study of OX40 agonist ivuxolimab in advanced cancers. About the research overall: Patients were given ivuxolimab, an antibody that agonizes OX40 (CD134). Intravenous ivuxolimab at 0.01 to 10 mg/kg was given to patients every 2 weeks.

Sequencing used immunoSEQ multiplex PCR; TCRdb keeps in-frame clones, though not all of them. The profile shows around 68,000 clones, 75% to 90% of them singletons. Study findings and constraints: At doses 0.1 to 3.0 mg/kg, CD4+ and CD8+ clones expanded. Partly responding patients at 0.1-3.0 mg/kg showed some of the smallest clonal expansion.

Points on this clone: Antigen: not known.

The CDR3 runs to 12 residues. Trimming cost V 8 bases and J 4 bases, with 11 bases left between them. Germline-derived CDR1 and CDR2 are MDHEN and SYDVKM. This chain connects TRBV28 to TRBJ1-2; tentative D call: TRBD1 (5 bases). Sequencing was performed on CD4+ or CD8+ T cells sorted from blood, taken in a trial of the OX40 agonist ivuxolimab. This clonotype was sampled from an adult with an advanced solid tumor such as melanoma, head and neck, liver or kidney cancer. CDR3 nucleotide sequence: TGTGCCAGCCATCGACAGCCCTATGGCTACACCTTC. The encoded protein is CASHRQPYGYTF.